Sequencing of this T cell receptor beta chain was carried out in a study of shared clonotypes between healthy human individuals. Study-level information: Donors had three CD4 naive, three CD4 memory, two CD8 naive and one CD8 memory plate apiece.

Note on this clone: Its target is not known.

The junction had 14 bases not matched to a gene; V was cut back by 3 bases and J by 4 bases. Germline values: CDR1 WNHNN, CDR2 SYGVQD (reference sequence). The CDR3 is 17 residues long. Measured with immunoSEQ multiplex PCR; TCRdb has only the in-frame clones, and not every one. This sample has 2 million to 2.5 million clones, with nearly 97% found just once. Study-wide results and limits: Donor clonotype sharing was expected to depend on sequencing depth. Having only a few donors restricted how much genetic and exposure-history diversity was captured.

The material sequenced was naive CD4+ T cells sorted from blood. This sample's subset: CD45RA+ positively selected. The V and J genes are TRBV10-1 and TRBJ2-7, with TRBD2 identical over 8 bases. The TCR originated in a man between 18 and 35 years old in good health. CDR3 bases: TGCGCCAGCAGTGATGGGGGGACGGGAGGGAATCTTTACGAGCAGTACTTC. Protein: CASSDGGTGGNLYEQYF.